This passage covers 32 T cell receptor beta chains from one sample sequenced in a study of T cells in Graves' hyperthyroidism and ophthalmopathy. Amplification targeted TCR beta CDR3 regions from RNA transcripts. TCR CDR3 regions were first amplified by RT-PCR with HTBI primers. TCRdb redid the calling of the multiplex PCR reads with MiXCR, one entry per CDR3 protein. Among a few hundred thousand distinct CDR3 sequences, 12% to 15% were seen once, and the ten largest hold about 37%. Sequencing was carried out using blood. The receptors were gathered from a woman aged 40 to 49 with Graves' ophthalmopathy.

The rearrangement links TRBV7-9 to TRBJ2-7; D gene ambiguous. Trimming removed 3 bases at V and 6 bases at J, with 12 bases between. The CDR3 extends over 13 amino acids. Per germline, CDR1 SEHNR and CDR2 FQNEAQ (reference sequence). The DNA for the CDR3 is TGTGCCAGCAGCTTTTTAGGGCGTGGCGAGCAGTACTTC. Translating it yields CASSFLGRGEQYF.

This clonotype appeared many times. The CDR3 region is CASSLSQTANTEAFF. The CDR3 nucleotides are TGTGCCAGCAGCTTATCGCAGACAGCTAACACTGAAGCTTTCTTT. The chain uses TRBV7-8 and TRBJ1-1; D is possibly TRBD1 (5 bases). CDR3 length: 15 amino acids. Between the trimmed V and J ends, which lost 2 bases and 2 bases, there was a span of 12 bases. The germline CDR1 and CDR2 sequences are SGHVS and FQNEAQ.

This clonotype was seen a single time. This sequence joins TRBV7-2 and TRBJ2-5, with a possible D match to TRBD2 (5 bases). The V gene's germline CDR1 is SGHTA and CDR2 FQGNSA. The CDR3 has 12 amino acids. V gave up 5 bases and J gave up 7 bases, with 11 bases separating them. CDR3 bases: TGTGCCAGCAGCCAAGGTCGGGGGACCCAGTACTTC. Translation: CASSQGRGTQYF.

The rearrangement joins TRBV7-2 to TRBJ2-3; D is undetermined. Germline assignment: CDR1 SGHTA and CDR2 FQGNSA. This CDR3 spans 13 amino acids. V shed 3 bases and J shed 2 bases, with 6 bases lying between them. The CDR3 bases are TGTGCCAGCAGCTTTTTGAACACAGATACGCAGTATTTT. Its translation is CASSFLNTDTQYF.

The CDR3 DNA sequence: TGTGCCAGCAGTTACGGGCTACGACTAGCGGGGAGCAGAGGGACGCAGTATTTT. It translates to CASSYGLRLAGSRGTQYF. The gene calls are TRBV6-2 or TRBV6-3 and TRBJ2-3; 11 nucleotides agree with TRBD2. This CDR3 contains 18 residues. Germline CDR1 MNHEY, CDR2 SVGEGT. V lost 2 bases, J lost 9 bases, and 16 bases stayed unmatched.

The chain joins TRBV27 to TRBJ2-3; no firm D call. The CDR3 consists of 15 residues. Between the trimmed V and J ends, which lost 6 bases and 2 bases, there was a span of 15 bases. Germline values: CDR1 MNHEY, CDR2 SMNVEV (reference sequence). The CDR3 DNA follows: TGTGCCAGCAGACAAGTCTTTGGCTACACAGATACGCAGTATTTT. Translation gives CASRQVFGYTDTQYF.

At least ten counts were recorded for this clonotype. A read error may account for a junction end that differs from germline. This chain connects TRBV6-4 to TRBJ2-3, with 8 nucleotides matching TRBD2. Germline loops: CDR1 MRHNA, CDR2 SNTAGT. The CDR3 is made up of 15 amino acids. CDR3 bases: TGTGCCAGCTCCCAAGATAGGACTAGCAAAGATACGCAGTATTTT. It specifies CASSQDRTSKDTQYF.

At least ten counts were recorded for this clonotype. The chain combines TRBV12-3 or TRBV12-4 with TRBJ2-7; D is uncertain. The CDR3 has 16 amino acids. V was cut by 6 bases and J by 6 bases, with 24 bases left in between. The CDR3 DNA is TGTGCCAGCAGGGATTCCCGCTTGGGTATCTTGGGCGAGCAGTACTTC. Amino acids: CASRDSRLGILGEQYF.

This clonotype was recorded at least ten times. The J gene is TRBJ1-5, the V gene TRBV11-2; D is ambiguous. From germline, CDR1 is SGHAT and CDR2 FQNNGV. V shed 0 bases and J shed 2 bases, with 5 bases lying between them. This CDR3 region has 14 residues. CDR3 DNA sequence: TGTGCCAGCAGCTTAGACGGACGCAATCAGCCCCAGCATTTT. Protein product: CASSLDGRNQPQHF.

Many counts were recorded for this clonotype. The J gene is TRBJ2-5, the V gene TRBV2; 10 bases line up with TRBD2. V shed 4 bases and J 1 base; nucleotides not matched to a gene: 3. The V gene's germline CDR1 is SNHLY and CDR2 FYNNEI. The CDR3 covers 15 residues. The CDR3 region is CASSVLAGVQETQYF. The DNA for the CDR3 is TGTGCCAGCAGTGTGCTAGCGGGAGTCCAAGAGACCCAGTACTTC.

The chain uses TRBV3-1 and TRBJ2-2; D ambiguous. Between the trimmed V and J ends, which lost 0 bases and 6 bases, there was a span of 8 bases. This CDR3 has 14 amino acids. Germline loops: CDR1 LGHDT, CDR2 YNNKEL (reference sequence). The CDR3 loop reads CASSQDWQAGELFF. DNA for the CDR3: TGTGCCAGCAGCCAAGATTGGCAGGCCGGGGAGCTGTTTTTT.

This clonotype came up many times. The V gene is TRBV7-9, the J gene TRBJ1-2; 9 bases are shared with TRBD1. Germline CDR1 reads SEHNR; CDR2 reads FQNEAQ (reference sequence). The J segment lost 5 bases and the V segment lost 5 bases, leaving 9 bases of the junction unmatched. The CDR3 is made up of 15 amino acids. For the CDR3, the DNA is TGTGCCAGCAGCCGGGACAGGGATATTTGGTATGGCTACACCTTC. This gives the protein CASSRDRDIWYGYTF.

In regard to this clonotype: This may arise from a read error, as a much more abundant clone is one base away. V gene TRBV7-9 combines with J gene TRBJ2-1; TRBD2 agrees at 16 bases. There are 17 residues in the CDR3. Germline lookup yields CDR1 SEHNR and CDR2 FQNEAQ (reference sequence). The CDR3 sequence: CPSSSPGLAGGRGEQFF. CDR3 in DNA: TGTCCCAGCAGCTCCCCGGGACTAGCGGGGGGGCGGGGTGAGCAGTTCTTC.

The sample holds many counts of this clonotype. CDR3 in amino acids: CASSPGGLQPQHF. DNA for the CDR3: TGTGCCAGCAGTCCGGGGGGTCTTCAGCCCCAGCATTTT. This chain uses TRBV6-1 with TRBJ1-5; perhaps TRBD1 as D (5 bases). From germline, CDR1 is MNHNS and CDR2 SASEGT. The V gene lost 5 bases and the J gene lost 6 bases, with 11 bases spanning the gap. The CDR3 has 13 residues.

In its sample, this clonotype was seen many times. The chain couples TRBV15 to TRBJ1-1; D unclear. CDR1 and CDR2 from the germline V gene are LNHNV and YYDKDF (reference sequence). CDR3 length: 14 residues. V was shortened by 0 bases and J by 5 bases, with 10 bases between the two germline ends. The CDR3 DNA reads as TGTGCCACCAGCAGAGATAGTAGGGAGACTGAAGCTTTCTTT. Translation: CATSRDSRETEAFF.

The rearrangement links TRBV15 to TRBJ2-2; D is unclear. CDR1 and CDR2 from the germline V gene are LNHNV and YYDKDF (reference sequence). The CDR3 totals 14 residues. V lost 5 bases to trimming and J lost 1 base, with 8 bases between them. CDR3 amino acids: CATSPSKNTGELFF. CDR3 nucleotide sequence: TGTGCCACCAGCCCTTCAAAGAACACCGGGGAGCTGTTTTTT.

In this sample, this clonotype turned up many times. This chain connects TRBV2 to TRBJ1-4; 9 nucleotides align to TRBD1. Looked up from germline, CDR1 is SNHLY and CDR2 is FYNNEI. J gave up 6 bases and V 6 bases, and 17 bases lay outside the gene matches. CDR3 length equals 18 residues. Here the CDR3 DNA reads TGTGCCAGCAGAGCCTCCCTCCGGGACAGGGCTTCCCATGAAAAACTGTTTTTT. Its protein product is CASRASLRDRASHEKLFF. Together with reference TRBV2 and TRBJ1-4, the CDR3 gives the full variable domain: EPEVTQTPSHQVTQMGQEVILRCVPISNHLYFYWYRQILGQKVEFLVSFYNNEISEKSEIFDDQFSVERPDGSNFTLKIRSTKLEDSAMYFCASRASLRDRASHEKLFFGSGTQLSVL.

With respect to this clonotype: The junction and the germline gene differ at one end; a read error may be behind it. The genes are TRBV5-4 and TRBJ1-1; D call uncertain. The germline gives CDR1 SGHNT, CDR2 YYREEE (reference sequence). The CDR3 extends over 12 amino acids. CDR3 in amino acids: CATSGRNTEAFF. CDR3 bases: TGTGCCACCAGCGGACGGAACACTGAAGCTTTCTTT.

This clonotype was seen many times. The rearrangement links TRBV28 to TRBJ2-7, with TRBD2 matching 10 bases. CDR1 is MDHEN and CDR2 is SYDVKM in the germline V gene. CDR3 length equals 15 residues. Germline trimming cut 3 bases from V and 5 bases from J; bases unmatched to any gene: 7. Here the CDR3 reads CASSFPAGGIHEQYF. The CDR3 DNA reads TGTGCCAGCAGTTTTCCAGCGGGAGGGATCCACGAGCAGTACTTC.

The table lists this clonotype with many counts. One junction end disagrees with the germline gene, perhaps due to a read error. The chain is built from TRBV6-2 or TRBV6-3 and TRBJ1-1, with 10 bases fitting TRBD1. The CDR3 has 14 residues. Germline V gene lookup returns CDR1 MNHEY and CDR2 SVGEGT. The CDR3 protein is CASRRSGTGAEAFF. CDR3 DNA sequence: TGTGCCAGCAGGCGGAGCGGGACAGGGGCTGAGGCTTTCTTT.

Ten or more counts support this clonotype. V usage is TRBV20-1 and J usage is TRBJ2-1; D might be TRBD2 (5 bases). The germline V and J ends were trimmed by 6 bases and 0 bases, with 15 bases remaining between them. The CDR3 is 15 residues long. Germline CDR1 is DFQATT and CDR2 is SNEGSKA (reference sequence). The chain's CDR3 is CSANGWESSYNEQFF. The CDR3 nucleotides are TGCAGTGCCAACGGGTGGGAGAGCTCCTACAATGAGCAGTTCTTC.

The chain couples TRBV3-1 to TRBJ2-5; D is possibly TRBD1 (6 bases). This CDR3 region has 13 residues. V lost 4 bases, J lost 5 bases, and 11 bases lay in between. Germline V lookup: CDR1 LGHDT, CDR2 YNNKEL (reference sequence). Here the CDR3 DNA reads TGTGCCAGCAGCCCTGAGGGGGTCGAGACCCAGTACTTC. It specifies CASSPEGVETQYF.

CDR3 region: CASSFSVGPNYGYTF. The CDR3 DNA follows: TGTGCCAGCAGCTTTTCGGTTGGGCCTAACTATGGCTACACCTTC. V and J are TRBV7-2 and TRBJ1-2, with unresolved D. V was cut by 3 bases and J by 0 bases, with 11 bases left in between. This CDR3 is 15 amino acids long. In germline, CDR1 is SGHTA, CDR2 FQGNSA.

J is TRBJ1-2 and V is TRBV20-1; D uncertain. The V gene lost 6 bases and the J gene lost 3 bases, with 17 bases spanning the gap. CDR1 and CDR2 from the germline V gene are DFQATT and SNEGSKA (reference sequence). This CDR3 has 14 amino acids. CDR3 in DNA: TGCAGTGCCCCTGATCCGACGTCCTACTATGGCTACACCTTC. It codes for CSAPDPTSYYGYTF.

This clonotype has ten or more counts. The chain is built from TRBV28 and TRBJ1-2; TRBD1 matches 11 bases. The junction had 10 bases not matched to a gene; V was cut back by 3 bases and J by 4 bases. This CDR3 contains 17 residues. The V gene's germline CDR1 is MDHEN and CDR2 SYDVKM. The CDR3 reads CASSFLYQGQGGYGYTF. As DNA, the CDR3 is TGTGCCAGCAGTTTTTTGTACCAGGGACAGGGGGGCTATGGCTACACCTTC.

On this clonotype itself: This may stem from a read error, because a much larger clone lies one nucleotide away. J is TRBJ2-1 and V is TRBV20-1; 7 nucleotides align to TRBD1. The CDR3 has 20 amino acids. Trimming cost V 0 bases and J 5 bases; bases outside gene matches: 22. Germline CDR1 is DFQATT and CDR2 is SNEGSKA (reference sequence). The CDR3 nucleotides read TGCAGTGCTAGAGACCGCGTCTCCCACCGGGACAGAAGAGTTCACAATGAGCAGTTCTTC. Translated: CSARDRVSHRDRRVHNEQFF.

This clonotype was detected only once. A read error is possible here, since a much larger clone lies one base away. The CDR3 end shows no conserved phenylalanine or tryptophan, and so a read error is likely. The chain uses TRBV5-1 and TRBJ1-2; no clear D. The CDR3 length is 12 residues. V was shortened by 4 bases and J by 0 bases, with 4 bases between the two germline ends. The germline gives CDR1 SGHRS, CDR2 YFSETQ. The CDR3 spells CASSATNYGYTL. The CDR3 DNA reads TGCGCCAGCAGCGCCACTAACTATGGCTACACCCTC.

This clonotype appeared many times. The chain employs TRBV25-1 and TRBJ1-1, with 10 bases that match TRBD1. V gave up 5 bases and J gave up 3 bases; unmatched junction bases: 12. The CDR3 is made up of 17 amino acids. The germline V gene has CDR1 MGHDK and CDR2 SYGVNS. The CDR3 is CASSHGMSGTGDTEAFF. The CDR3, as DNA: TGTGCCAGCAGTCATGGGATGTCCGGGACAGGGGACACTGAAGCTTTCTTT.

The chain carries TRBV7-2 and TRBJ2-3, with D perhaps TRBD2 (5 bases). Germline assignment: CDR1 SGHTA and CDR2 FQGNSA. Trimming took 1 base from V and 2 from J, leaving 19 bases between them. The CDR3 spans 18 residues. The CDR3 region is CASSLGLSGRPSTDTQYF. The CDR3 coding sequence is TGTGCCAGCAGCTTAGGACTATCCGGTCGGCCCTCCACAGATACGCAGTATTTT.

The table lists this clonotype with a few counts. DNA for the CDR3: TGTGCCAGCAGCCAAGAAAGGGACTATACCAGGAATTCACCCCTCCACTTT. It encodes CASSQERDYTRNSPLHF. This rearrangement joins TRBV3-1 to TRBJ1-6; weak D call: TRBD1 (5 bases). The V gene's germline CDR1 is LGHDT and CDR2 YNNKEL (reference sequence). CDR3 length: 17 amino acids. Trimming cost V 0 bases and J 7 bases, with 16 bases left between them. The full variable domain, its missing parts supplied by reference TRBV3-1 and TRBJ1-6, is DTAVSQTPKYLVTQMGNDKSIKCEQNLGHDTMYWYKQDSKKFLKIMFSYNNKELIINETVPNRFSPKSPDKAHLNLHINSLELGDSAVYFCASSQERDYTRNSPLHFGNGTRLTVT.

This clonotype has just a few counts. The CDR3 DNA reads as TGTGCCACCAGCAGCCAGGGGGGCGAGTTCCGCAATCAGCCCCAGCATTTT. It codes for CATSSQGGEFRNQPQHF. V and J are TRBV15 and TRBJ1-5; 7 bases fit TRBD1. The CDR3 totals 17 residues. V dropped 3 bases and J dropped 2; count of bases not matched to a gene: 10. Germline lookup yields CDR1 LNHNV and CDR2 YYDKDF (reference sequence).

This clonotype was found many times. CDR3 DNA: TGTGCCATCGGAAGAGAATGGGACTTCGAGAACACTGAAGCTTTCTTT. Translated, it gives CAIGREWDFENTEAFF. The chain uses TRBV10-3 and TRBJ1-1; a possible D gene is TRBD1 (5 bases). Germline V CDR1 and CDR2: ENHRY, SYGVKD. V was pared by 8 bases and J by 1 base, with 20 bases between. This CDR3 region has 16 residues.